A single sample is the source of the 10 T cell receptor beta chains below, sequenced in a study of T cells in tuberculosis. Time point noted: new active TB diagnosis, blood taken before or within 7 days of starting treatment. Sequenced by immunoSEQ multiplex PCR; TCRdb stores in-frame clones only, minus some. The repertoire holds some 49,000 clones, with roughly 96% as singletons. The source material was PBMCs, sampled at tuberculosis diagnosis. The receptor source for this set is an adult with tuberculosis.

The V call is TRBV27, the J call TRBJ2-2; 8 bases are shared with TRBD2. CDR3 length equals 14 residues. Germline CDR1 reads MNHEY; CDR2 reads SMNVEV (reference sequence). Trimming at V came to 9 bases and at J to 5 bases, leaving 8 bases not matched to a gene. CDR3 DNA: TGTGCCAGTAAACTAGCGGTGGGGACCGGGGAGCTGTTTTTT. This codes for CASKLAVGTGELFF.

V and J are TRBV2 and TRBJ2-3; 10 bases fit TRBD2. The CDR3 has 17 amino acids. The V segment lost 3 bases and the J segment 8 bases; nucleotides outside the gene matches: 14. The germline V gene has CDR1 SNHLY and CDR2 FYNNEI. For the CDR3, the DNA is TGTGCCAGCAGTGAGGGGCGTAGTAGCGGGAGGATGATTACGCAGTATTTT. Its protein product is CASSEGRSSGRMITQYF.

This clone has only one observation. The chain recombines TRBV7-8 with TRBJ2-5, with 7 bases that match TRBD2. Germline values: CDR1 SGHVS, CDR2 FQNEAQ. The CDR3 sequence is 16 residues long. Trimming at V came to 3 bases and at J to 4 bases, leaving 11 bases not matched to a gene. The CDR3 sequence: CASSFSRGGSRETQYF. In DNA, the CDR3 is TGTGCCAGCAGCTTCTCACGCGGCGGGAGTCGAGAGACCCAGTACTTC.

The chain is built from TRBV9 and TRBJ2-2; TRBD2 agrees at 9 bases. The germline V gene encodes CDR1 SGDLS and CDR2 YYNGEE. Germline trimming cut 2 bases from V and 1 base from J; bases unmatched to any gene: 6. There are 17 residues in the CDR3. CDR3 residues: CASSVLTSGGNTGELFF. The CDR3 DNA sequence: TGTGCCAGCAGCGTTTTGACTAGCGGAGGGAACACCGGGGAGCTGTTTTTT.

The V call is TRBV15, the J call TRBJ1-2; D is perhaps TRBD1 (5 bases). This CDR3 region has 16 residues. Per germline, CDR1 LNHNV and CDR2 YYDKDF (reference sequence). The V gene lost 1 base and the J gene lost 0 bases, with 12 bases spanning the gap. This chain's CDR3 is CATSRVLTDSNYGYTF. Here the CDR3 DNA reads TGTGCCACCAGCAGAGTTTTGACAGACTCTAACTATGGCTACACCTTC.

This sequence joins TRBV4-2 and TRBJ2-5; 13 nucleotides agree with TRBD2. V lost 1 base to trimming and J lost 6 bases; unmatched junction nucleotides: 5. CDR3 length: 16 residues. CDR1 LGHNA and CDR2 YNFKEQ come from the germline V gene. In DNA form, the CDR3 reads TGTGCCAGCAGCCAAGGGACTAGCGGGAGTGGGAAGACCCAGTACTTC. Protein: CASSQGTSGSGKTQYF.

The V call is TRBV27, the J call TRBJ1-5; no reliable D call. The CDR3 consists of 13 residues. With 0 bases removed from V and 9 bases from J, the gap between germline ends came to 9 bases. Germline V lookup: CDR1 MNHEY, CDR2 SMNVEV (reference sequence). As DNA, the CDR3 is TGTGCCAGCAGTTTATCTACCAGGCGGCCCCAGCATTTT. Translating gives CASSLSTRRPQHF.

J is TRBJ2-7 and V is TRBV29-1, with unresolved D. This CDR3 has 11 amino acids. Deletions cut 6 bases from V and 1 base from J, with 7 bases between. Germline V gene sequence: CDR1 SQVTM, CDR2 ANQGSEA. CDR3 sequence: CSVRVSYEQYF. For the CDR3, the DNA is TGCAGCGTGAGAGTATCCTACGAGCAGTACTTC.

The rearrangement uses TRBV5-8 and TRBJ1-2; 8 nucleotides align to TRBD1. CDR3 length: 13 amino acids. With 4 bases clipped from V and 2 bases from J, the junction kept 1 base outside the gene matches. Germline V gene sequence: CDR1 SGHTS, CDR2 YDEGEE. This CDR3 reads CASSRTGNYGYTF. In DNA form, the CDR3 reads TGTGCCAGCAGCAGGACAGGGAACTATGGCTACACCTTC.

The J gene is TRBJ2-6, the V gene TRBV6-1, with D possibly matching TRBD1 (6 bases). The CDR3 covers 15 residues. Germline CDR1 and CDR2: MNHNS and SASEGT. V lost 2 bases, J lost 2 bases, and 7 bases lay in between. This chain's CDR3 is CASSENRAGANVLTF. In nucleotides, the CDR3 is TGTGCCAGCAGTGAAAACAGGGCTGGGGCCAACGTCCTGACTTTC.